The 11 T cell receptor beta chains below all came from one sample that was sequenced in a study of blood T cell repertoires in COVID-19. Sequencing was performed with immunoSEQ multiplex PCR; in TCRdb, only in-frame clones are kept and a portion is missing. Of 100,000 or so clones in the sample, 82% are singletons; the top ten hold about a tenth. Sequencing was done on a sample of peripheral blood. These receptors were collected from a man aged 65-85 years with active or convalescent COVID-19.

The chain uses TRBV12-3 or TRBV12-4 and TRBJ1-2; 7 bases are a match to TRBD1. The V segment lost 6 bases and the J segment 6 bases; nucleotides outside the gene matches: 7. This CDR3 spans 13 amino acids. The CDR3 protein is CASSTTGVNGYTF. As DNA, the CDR3 is TGTGCCAGCAGCACCACAGGGGTTAATGGCTACACCTTC.

This sequence joins TRBV6-5 and TRBJ2-7; 13 bases are shared with TRBD2. J was trimmed by 3 bases and V by 6 bases; bases with no gene match: 5. In germline, CDR1 is MNHEY, CDR2 SVGAGI. The CDR3 length is 15 residues. The CDR3 bases are TGTGCCAGCAGCCGCGGGACTAGCGGGGACTACGAGCAGTACTTC. This translates into CASSRGTSGDYEQYF.

CDR3 residues: CASSLAGQLNSPLHF. CDR3 nucleotide sequence: TGTGCCAGCAGCCTCGCGGGACAGCTAAATTCACCCCTCCACTTT. The gene calls are TRBV3-1 (or the pseudogene TRBV3-2) and TRBJ1-6, with TRBD1 matching over 7 bases. V gave up 4 bases and J gave up 7 bases; unmatched junction bases: 7. The CDR3 sequence is 15 residues long. Germline V gene data show CDR1 as LGHDT and CDR2 as YNNKEL (reference sequence).

The chain is built from TRBV20-1 and TRBJ1-2; TRBD1 matches 9 bases. J lost 7 bases, V lost 6 bases, and 12 bases had no gene match. The CDR3 runs 14 residues. CDR1 is DFQATT and CDR2 is SNEGSKA in the germline V gene (reference sequence). CDR3 sequence (DNA): TGCAGTGCCAGTCCCGGGACAGGGTTTGGTGGCTACACCTTC. Amino acids: CSASPGTGFGGYTF.

This chain uses TRBV9 with TRBJ1-3, with D possibly TRBD1 on 6 matching bases. The CDR3 is made up of 15 amino acids. Germline V gene lookup returns CDR1 SGDLS and CDR2 YYNGEE. V was pared by 2 bases and J by 4 bases, with 13 bases between. Here the CDR3 DNA reads TGTGCCAGCAGCGTCAGACAGGATGGGGGAAACACCATATATTTT. Protein sequence: CASSVRQDGGNTIYF.

The V and J genes are TRBV6-5 and TRBJ1-2; D is uncertain. This CDR3 spans 15 amino acids. The V gene's germline CDR1 is MNHEY and CDR2 SVGAGI. The V end lost 0 bases, the J end lost 0 bases, and 8 bases lay between the germline ends. The CDR3 DNA reads as TGTGCCAGCAGTTACTCGCCTAACTCTAACTATGGCTACACCTTC. As protein: CASSYSPNSNYGYTF.

V usage is TRBV3-1 (or the pseudogene TRBV3-2) and J usage is TRBJ2-3; TRBD1 might be the D (5 bases). This CDR3 spans 16 amino acids. Per germline, CDR1 LGHDT and CDR2 YNNKEL (reference sequence). Between the trimmed V and J ends, which lost 1 base and 0 bases, there was a span of 11 bases. Here the CDR3 DNA reads TGTGCCAGCAGCCAAGTGCAGGGCCCTAGCACAGATACGCAGTATTTT. Its protein is CASSQVQGPSTDTQYF.

The J gene is TRBJ1-1, the V gene TRBV6-2 or TRBV6-3; D is unclear. V lost 2 bases and J 1 base, leaving 5 bases between the germline ends. Looked up from germline, CDR1 is MNHEY and CDR2 is SVGEGT. The CDR3 contains 13 residues. The CDR3 nucleotides read TGTGCCAGCAGTTACATCCAGAACACTGAAGCTTTCTTT. It codes for CASSYIQNTEAFF.

The chain links TRBV7-8 to TRBJ2-7; unclear D gene. Germline lookup yields CDR1 SGHVS and CDR2 FQNEAQ. The CDR3 is 14 amino acids. Trimming cost V 5 bases and J 1 base, with 12 bases left between them. The CDR3 coding sequence is TGTGCCAGCAGCCGCGGTTGGGCTTCCTACGAGCAGTACTTC. It codes for CASSRGWASYEQYF.

This clone came up a few times. J is TRBJ2-1 and V is TRBV3-1 (or the pseudogene TRBV3-2), with D possibly matching TRBD2 (6 bases). Trimming shortened V by 6 bases and J by 1 base, and 13 bases separated the two germline ends. The CDR3 consists of 15 residues. Germline V CDR1 and CDR2: LGHDT, YNNKEL (reference sequence). The CDR3 loop reads CASSHSSVSYNEQFF. CDR3 nucleotides: TGTGCCAGCAGTCACTCTAGCGTATCCTACAATGAGCAGTTCTTC.

The chain has TRBV7-2 and TRBJ2-3, with 7 positions matching TRBD2. V shed 3 bases and J 11 bases; nucleotides not matched to a gene: 17. Germline values: CDR1 SGHTA, CDR2 FQGNSA. The CDR3 length is 16 residues. CDR3 nucleotides: TGTGCCAGCAGCTTGGTCAGCCCCCGTACTAGCGCGAGGCAGTATTTT. Translating gives CASSLVSPRTSARQYF.